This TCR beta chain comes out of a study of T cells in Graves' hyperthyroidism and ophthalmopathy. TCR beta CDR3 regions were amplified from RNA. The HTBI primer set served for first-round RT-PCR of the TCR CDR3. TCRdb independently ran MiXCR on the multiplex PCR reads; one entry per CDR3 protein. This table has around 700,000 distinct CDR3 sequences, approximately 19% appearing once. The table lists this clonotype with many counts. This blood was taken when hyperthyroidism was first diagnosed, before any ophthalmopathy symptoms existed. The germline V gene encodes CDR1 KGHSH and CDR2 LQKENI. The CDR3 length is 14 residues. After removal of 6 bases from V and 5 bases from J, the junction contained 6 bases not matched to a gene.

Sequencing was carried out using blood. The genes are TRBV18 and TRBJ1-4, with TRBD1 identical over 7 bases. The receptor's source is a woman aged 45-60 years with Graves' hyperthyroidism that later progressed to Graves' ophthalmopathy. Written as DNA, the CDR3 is TGTGCCAGCTCCACCGGGACAGACAATGAAAAACTGTTTTTT. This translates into CASSTGTDNEKLFF.